A single sample gave rise to the 22 T cell receptor beta chains below, sequenced in a study of blood T cell repertoires in COVID-19. Clones were sequenced by immunoSEQ multiplex PCR, and TCRdb holds only the in-frame ones, with some missing. In the table there are approximately 260,000 clones, 80% to 90% of which are singletons. Sequences were obtained from peripheral blood. These TCRs come from a woman aged 70-85 years with acute or convalescent COVID-19.

V usage is TRBV11-1 and J usage is TRBJ1-4; 7 nucleotides align to TRBD1. Germline-derived CDR1 and CDR2 are SGHAT and FQDESV (reference sequence). CDR3 length: 14 amino acids. The V and J ends lost 6 bases and 8 bases, in that order; junction bases with no gene match: 9. CDR3 protein: CASSFRQGGEKLFF. DNA of the CDR3: TGTGCCAGCAGTTTTCGACAGGGAGGAGAAAAACTGTTTTTT.

This clone was observed a few times. This chain uses TRBV18 with TRBJ2-1; 15 nucleotides match TRBD2. The V gene end was trimmed by 3 bases and the J gene end by 9 bases; junction bases not matched to a gene: 6. CDR3 length: 16 amino acids. The germline gives CDR1 KGHSH, CDR2 LQKENI. For the CDR3, the DNA is TGTGCCAGCTCACCGTGGACTAGCGGGGGGGCTGGTGAGCAGTTCTTC. Translating gives CASSPWTSGGAGEQFF.

V and J are TRBV12-3 or TRBV12-4 and TRBJ1-1; no firm D call. The CDR3 covers 13 residues. The V end lost 6 bases, the J end lost 4 bases, and 12 bases lay between the germline ends. The CDR3 sequence: CASRLVRGTEAFF. The CDR3 region has the DNA TGTGCCAGCAGGCTAGTGCGGGGCACTGAAGCTTTCTTT.

The V gene is TRBV5-4, the J gene TRBJ1-2, with 7 bases matching TRBD1. CDR1 and CDR2 from the germline V gene are SGHNT and YYREEE (reference sequence). V gave up 5 bases and J gave up 2 bases; unmatched junction bases: 6. The CDR3 has 14 residues. Written as DNA, the CDR3 is TGTGCCAGCAGGCGTGGGGACAGAAACTATGGCTACACCTTC. Translating gives CASRRGDRNYGYTF.

The V and J genes are TRBV6-5 and TRBJ1-5; D is uncertain. The ends were cut back, 5 bases at V and 0 bases at J, with 8 bases in the middle. In germline, CDR1 is MNHEY, CDR2 SVGAGI. The CDR3 sequence is 14 residues long. CDR3 sequence: CASSRSSSNQPQHF. Here the CDR3 DNA reads TGTGCCAGCAGTAGATCGAGTAGCAATCAGCCCCAGCATTTT.

This chain uses TRBV2 with TRBJ1-2; 9 bases line up with TRBD1. V trimming: 6 bases; J trimming: 1 base; junction bases outside the gene matches: 6. CDR3 size: 15 residues. CDR1 is SNHLY and CDR2 is FYNNEI in the germline V gene. Written as DNA, the CDR3 is TGTGCCAGCAGGGACGGGGACAGGGTTAACTATGGCTACACCTTC. Translated: CASRDGDRVNYGYTF.

This clone was counted between two and nine times. The chain joins TRBV12-3 or TRBV12-4 to TRBJ1-2; no definite D call. V gave up 8 bases and J gave up 3 bases, with 10 bases separating them. The CDR3 is 12 amino acids. The CDR3 loop is CASRGLDYGYTF. CDR3 DNA sequence: TGTGCCAGCCGCGGTTTGGACTATGGCTACACCTTC.

The chain employs TRBV15 and TRBJ1-2; D uncertain. V lost 0 bases and J lost 10, with 6 bases in between. The CDR3 spans 11 residues. From germline, CDR1 is LNHNV and CDR2 YYDKDF (reference sequence). CDR3 in DNA: TGTGCCACCAGCAGAGAACAGATCTACACCTTC. Translating it yields CATSREQIYTF. The variable domain in full, with the rest retrieved from reference TRBV15 and TRBJ1-2, is DAMVIQNPRYQVTQFGKPVTLSCSQTLNHNVMYWYQQKSSQAPKLLFHYYDKDFNNEADTPDNFQSRRPNTSFCFLDIRSPGLGDTAMYLCATSREQIYTFGSGTRLTVV.

J is TRBJ1-3 and V is TRBV10-2; D call uncertain. The V end was cut by 8 bases, the J end by 3 bases, with 14 bases between. The CDR3 extends over 14 amino acids. Germline lookup yields CDR1 WSHSY and CDR2 SAAADI. DNA for the CDR3: TGCGCCAGCCGCGCGGCTGGACTTGGAAACACCATATATTTT. Protein product: CASRAAGLGNTIYF.

The J gene is TRBJ2-2, the V gene TRBV3-1 (or the pseudogene TRBV3-2), with D possibly TRBD1 on 6 matching bases. The CDR3 has 14 amino acids. V gave up 2 bases and J gave up 6 bases, with 10 bases separating them. CDR1 LGHDT and CDR2 YNNKEL come from the germline V gene (reference sequence). The CDR3 DNA reads TGTGCCAGCAGCCAAAGGACAGAATCCGGGGAGCTGTTTTTT. Protein: CASSQRTESGELFF.

Here the CDR3 reads CASTLPGSPEAFF. In DNA form, the CDR3 reads TGTGCCAGCACTCTCCCGGGTAGCCCTGAAGCTTTCTTT. V and J are TRBV12-3 or TRBV12-4 and TRBJ1-1, with D hard to call. This CDR3 is 13 amino acids long. Trimming stripped 7 bases from V and 6 bases from J, with 15 bases between.

The rearrangement uses TRBV18 and TRBJ1-5; D is unresolved. The CDR3 contains 13 residues. The V gene lost 5 bases and the J gene lost 3 bases, with 8 bases spanning the gap. Per the germline V gene, CDR1 is KGHSH and CDR2 is LQKENI. In DNA, the CDR3 is TGTGCCAGCTCAGCCCAGTCCAATCAGCCCCAGCATTTT. This gives the protein CASSAQSNQPQHF.

The chain is built from TRBV15 and TRBJ1-2, with D unclear. The CDR3 sequence is 14 residues long. The V and J ends lost 0 bases and 7 bases respectively, with 12 bases between them. Germline CDR1 reads LNHNV; CDR2 reads YYDKDF (reference sequence). The CDR3 DNA is TGTGCCACCAGCAGAGATACGAGGTTGGGTGGCTACACCTTC. Translated: CATSRDTRLGGYTF. The variable domain in full, completed from reference TRBV15 and TRBJ1-2, reads DAMVIQNPRYQVTQFGKPVTLSCSQTLNHNVMYWYQQKSSQAPKLLFHYYDKDFNNEADTPDNFQSRRPNTSFCFLDIRSPGLGDTAMYLCATSRDTRLGGYTFGSGTRLTVV.

The chain combines TRBV5-4 with TRBJ1-1; D unclear. The germline V gene encodes CDR1 SGHNT and CDR2 YYREEE (reference sequence). The CDR3 extends over 14 amino acids. The V and J ends lost 3 bases and 1 base respectively, with 10 bases between them. CDR3 sequence (DNA): TGTGCCAGCAGCTCCGGGTCTAAGAACACTGAAGCTTTCTTT. Its translation: CASSSGSKNTEAFF.

The chain combines TRBV10-3 with TRBJ1-2; 7 bases line up with TRBD1. V shed 3 bases, J shed 8 bases, and the junction held 9 bases outside the gene matches. Germline V lookup: CDR1 ENHRY, CDR2 SYGVKD. The CDR3 is 14 amino acids. CDR3 in DNA: TGTGCCATCAGTGAAGTTGGAGGGGGCAACGGCTACACCTTC. It translates to CAISEVGGGNGYTF.

This rearrangement joins TRBV11-2 to TRBJ2-1; a weak D match, TRBD2 (6 bases). The CDR3 length is 15 residues. V lost 1 base and J lost 3, with 10 bases in between. Germline CDR1 reads SGHAT; CDR2 reads FQNNGV. DNA of the CDR3: TGTGCCAGCAGCTTAGCTCCGGGACTCTACAATGAGCAGTTCTTC. This gives the protein CASSLAPGLYNEQFF.

V usage is TRBV7-6 and J usage is TRBJ1-4; D unresolved. CDR1 SGHVS and CDR2 FNYEAQ come from the germline V gene. Trimming shortened V by 5 bases and J by 8 bases, and 18 bases separated the two germline ends. The CDR3 runs to 15 residues. CDR3 protein: CASSPLVAREEKLFF. In nucleotides, the CDR3 is TGTGCCAGCAGCCCCCTGGTAGCTAGGGAGGAAAAACTGTTTTTT.

This sequence joins TRBV9 and TRBJ1-1; 9 bases are a match to TRBD1. The CDR3 spans 14 residues. J gave up 10 bases and V 3 bases, and 10 bases lay outside the gene matches. Germline V gives CDR1 SGDLS, CDR2 YYNGEE. In nucleotides, the CDR3 is TGTGCCAGCAGCGCCCAACAGGGGGCTGATCGAGCTTTCTTT. Its translation: CASSAQQGADRAFF.

The chain is built from TRBV5-1 and TRBJ2-1, with TRBD2 matching over 7 bases. Trimming cost V 5 bases and J 2 bases; bases outside gene matches: 7. Germline-derived CDR1 and CDR2 are SGHRS and YFSETQ. The CDR3 runs 15 residues. CDR3 sequence (DNA): TGCGCCAGCAGTCCTTCCGGGACTACCTACAATGAGCAGTTCTTC. It specifies CASSPSGTTYNEQFF.

This sequence joins TRBV5-7 and TRBJ2-1; 10 positions agree with TRBD2. TRBV5-7 counts as an open reading frame of uncertain function. Trimming cost V 1 base and J 6 bases; bases outside gene matches: 10. CDR3 length: 17 residues. The CDR3 region is CASSLRIIAGGRNEQFF. The CDR3 region has the DNA TGTGCCAGCAGCTTGAGGATCATAGCGGGGGGCCGCAATGAGCAGTTCTTC.

About this clone itself: The junction and the germline gene differ at one end; a read error may be behind it. The chain employs TRBV12-3 or TRBV12-4 and TRBJ1-5; D unresolved. CDR3 length equals 12 residues. The CDR3 coding sequence is TGTGCCAGCAGTTCCGGACCGGGGTTCCCTCAGTTT. The encoded protein is CASSSGPGFPQF.

This clone was seen just once. The genes are TRBV4-2 and TRBJ2-5; D is possibly TRBD2 (6 bases). The CDR3 sequence is 15 residues long. The germline V and J ends were trimmed by 3 bases and 1 base, with 12 bases remaining between them. Germline V gene data show CDR1 as LGHNA and CDR2 as YNFKEQ. CDR3 nucleotides: TGTGCCAGCAGCCAGAGAGCGGGCTTCCAAGAGACCCAGTACTTC. Amino acids: CASSQRAGFQETQYF.